This T cell receptor (beta chain) was captured in a study of blood T cell repertoires in COVID-19. In the study overall: Both acute and convalescent COVID-19 samples were obtained from the United States, Italy and Spain. Sample material is recorded as cDNA or gDNA derived from T cells, B-cell-depleted T cells, or PBMCs.

Study processing details: Reference gene primers were amplified, and this amplification served to estimate nucleated cell counts. Profiled with immunoSEQ multiplex PCR; TCRdb holds only in-frame clones, not every one. V and J calls and clone size are as listed in that table; D and trimming were resolved from the DNA. Altogether under 300,000 clones are present, about 87% being singletons, with the ten largest covering approximately 6.8%. The source of this sequence is a woman aged 70-85 years with active or convalescent COVID-19. The sample comprised peripheral blood.

This chain's CDR3 is CASSQLLKTGELFF. As DNA, the CDR3 is TGCGCCAGCAGCCAACTACTGAAGACCGGGGAGCTGTTTTTT. This chain links TRBV4-3 with TRBJ2-2; unclear D gene. V shed 2 bases and J shed 5 bases, with 9 bases lying between them. CDR3 length equals 14 residues. Per the germline V gene, CDR1 is LGHNA and CDR2 is YSLEER.